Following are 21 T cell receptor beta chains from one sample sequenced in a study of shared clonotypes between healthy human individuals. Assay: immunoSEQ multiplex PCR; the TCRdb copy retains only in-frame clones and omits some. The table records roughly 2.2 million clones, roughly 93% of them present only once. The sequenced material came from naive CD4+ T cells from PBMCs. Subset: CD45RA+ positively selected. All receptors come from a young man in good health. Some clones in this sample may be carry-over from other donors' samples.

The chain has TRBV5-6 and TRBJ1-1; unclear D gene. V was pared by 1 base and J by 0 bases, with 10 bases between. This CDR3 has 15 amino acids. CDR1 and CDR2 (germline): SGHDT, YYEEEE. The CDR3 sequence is CASSLTSELNTEAFF. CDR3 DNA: TGTGCCAGCAGCTTGACCTCGGAGCTGAACACTGAAGCTTTCTTT.

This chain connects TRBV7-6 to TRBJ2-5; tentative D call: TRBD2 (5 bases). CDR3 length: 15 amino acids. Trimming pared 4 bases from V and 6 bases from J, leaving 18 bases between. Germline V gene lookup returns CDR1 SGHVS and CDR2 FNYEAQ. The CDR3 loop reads CASSSASGLGKTQYF. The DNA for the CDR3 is TGTGCCAGCAGCTCCGCGAGCGGACTCGGAAAGACCCAGTACTTC.

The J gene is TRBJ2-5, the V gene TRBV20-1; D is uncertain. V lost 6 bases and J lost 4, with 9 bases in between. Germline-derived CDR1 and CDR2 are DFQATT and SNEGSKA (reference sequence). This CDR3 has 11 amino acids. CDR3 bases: TGCAGTGCCCTGGACCGAGAGACCCAGTACTTC. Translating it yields CSALDRETQYF.

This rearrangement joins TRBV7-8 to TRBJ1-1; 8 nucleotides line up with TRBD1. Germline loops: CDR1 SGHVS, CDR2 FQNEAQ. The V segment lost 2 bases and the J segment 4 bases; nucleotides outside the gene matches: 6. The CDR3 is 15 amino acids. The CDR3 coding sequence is TGTGCCAGCAGCTTATCAGGGGGCGGTAGCACTGAAGCTTTCTTT. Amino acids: CASSLSGGGSTEAFF.

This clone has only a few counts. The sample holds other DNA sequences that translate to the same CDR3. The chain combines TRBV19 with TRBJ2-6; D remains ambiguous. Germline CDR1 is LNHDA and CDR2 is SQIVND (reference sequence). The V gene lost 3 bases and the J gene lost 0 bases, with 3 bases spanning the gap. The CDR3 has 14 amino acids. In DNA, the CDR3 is TGTGCCAGTAGTATTTACTCTGGGGCCAACGTCCTGACTTTC. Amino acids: CASSIYSGANVLTF.

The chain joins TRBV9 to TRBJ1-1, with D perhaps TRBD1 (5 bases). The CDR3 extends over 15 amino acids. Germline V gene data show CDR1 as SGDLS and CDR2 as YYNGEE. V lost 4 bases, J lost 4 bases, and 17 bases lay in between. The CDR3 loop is CASSPLQGVGTEAFF. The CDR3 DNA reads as TGTGCCAGCAGCCCCCTTCAGGGAGTTGGCACTGAAGCTTTCTTT. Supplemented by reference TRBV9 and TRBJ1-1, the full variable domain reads DSGVTQTPKHLITATGQRVTLRCSPRSGDLSVYWYQQSLDQGLQFLIQYYNGEERAKGNILERFSAQQFPDLHSELNLSSLELGDSALYFCASSPLQGVGTEAFFGQGTRLTVV.

CDR3 coding DNA: TGTGCCAGCAGCCAAGATGACCAGCCCCAGCATTTT. Protein product: CASSQDDQPQHF. The rearrangement links TRBV4-2 to TRBJ1-5, with D hard to call. The CDR3 length is 12 residues. Between the trimmed V and J ends, which lost 0 bases and 7 bases, there was a span of 4 bases. Per germline, CDR1 LGHNA and CDR2 YNFKEQ.

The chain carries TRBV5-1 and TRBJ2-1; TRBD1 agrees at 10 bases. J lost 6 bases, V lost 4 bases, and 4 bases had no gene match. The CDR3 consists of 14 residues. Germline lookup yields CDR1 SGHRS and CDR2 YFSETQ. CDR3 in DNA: TGCGCCAGCAGCCTCCGGACAGGGGGCAATGAGCAGTTCTTC. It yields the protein CASSLRTGGNEQFF.

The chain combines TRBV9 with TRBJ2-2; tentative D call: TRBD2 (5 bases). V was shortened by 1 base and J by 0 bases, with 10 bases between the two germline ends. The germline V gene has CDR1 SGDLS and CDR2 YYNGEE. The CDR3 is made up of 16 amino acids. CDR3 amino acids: CASSVLPGTNTGELFF. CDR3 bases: TGTGCCAGCAGCGTACTTCCGGGGACGAACACCGGGGAGCTGTTTTTT.

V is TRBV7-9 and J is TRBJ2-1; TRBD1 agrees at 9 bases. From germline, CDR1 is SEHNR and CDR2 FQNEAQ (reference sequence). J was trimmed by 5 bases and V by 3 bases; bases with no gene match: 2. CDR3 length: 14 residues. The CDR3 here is CASSLDRGNNEQFF. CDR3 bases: TGTGCCAGCAGCTTGGACAGGGGCAACAATGAGCAGTTCTTC.

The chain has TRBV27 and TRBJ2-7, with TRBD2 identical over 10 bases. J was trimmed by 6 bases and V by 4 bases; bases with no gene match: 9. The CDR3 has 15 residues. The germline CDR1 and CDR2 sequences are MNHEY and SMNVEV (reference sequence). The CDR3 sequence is CASSWGVAGGSEQYF. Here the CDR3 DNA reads TGTGCCAGCAGTTGGGGGGTAGCGGGAGGTTCCGAGCAGTACTTC.

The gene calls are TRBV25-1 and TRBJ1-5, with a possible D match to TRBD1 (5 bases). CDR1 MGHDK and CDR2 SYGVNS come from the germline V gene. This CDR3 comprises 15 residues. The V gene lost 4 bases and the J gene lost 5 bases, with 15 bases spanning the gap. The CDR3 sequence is CASSAGTLGDQPQHF. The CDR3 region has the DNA TGTGCCAGCAGTGCCGGGACTCTCGGGGATCAGCCCCAGCATTTT.

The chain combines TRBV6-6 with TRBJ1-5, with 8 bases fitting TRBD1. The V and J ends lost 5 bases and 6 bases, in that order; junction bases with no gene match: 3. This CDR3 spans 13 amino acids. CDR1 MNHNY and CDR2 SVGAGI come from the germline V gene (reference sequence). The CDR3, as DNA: TGTGCCAGCAGTCGACAGGGGCGTCAGCCCCAGCATTTT. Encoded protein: CASSRQGRQPQHF.

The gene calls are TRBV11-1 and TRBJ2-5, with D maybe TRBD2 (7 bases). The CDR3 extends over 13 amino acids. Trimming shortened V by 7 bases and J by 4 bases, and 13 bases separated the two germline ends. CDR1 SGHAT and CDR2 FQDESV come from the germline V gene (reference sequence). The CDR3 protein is CASTRGAGETQYF. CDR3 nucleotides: TGTGCCAGCACCCGGGGGGCGGGAGAGACCCAGTACTTC.

The CDR3 DNA reads TGTGCCAGCGGGAGGACCAGAACCGGGGAGCTGTTTTTT. Amino acid sequence: CASGRTRTGELFF. J is TRBJ2-2 and V is TRBV28, with TRBD2 as a possible D gene (6 bases). CDR3 size: 13 residues. In germline, CDR1 is MDHEN, CDR2 SYDVKM. Trimming left V 8 bases short and J 5 bases short, with 12 bases between.

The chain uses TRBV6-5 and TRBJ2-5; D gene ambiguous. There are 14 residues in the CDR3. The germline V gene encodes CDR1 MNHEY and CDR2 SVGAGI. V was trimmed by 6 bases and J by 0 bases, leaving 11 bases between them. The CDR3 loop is CASSQGGNQETQYF. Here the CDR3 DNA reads TGTGCCAGCAGCCAAGGTGGCAACCAAGAGACCCAGTACTTC.

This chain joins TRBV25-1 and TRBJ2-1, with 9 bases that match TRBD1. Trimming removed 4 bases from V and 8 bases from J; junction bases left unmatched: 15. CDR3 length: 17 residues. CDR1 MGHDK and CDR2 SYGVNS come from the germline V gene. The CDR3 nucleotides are TGTGCCAGCAGTGCCCTTGGGACAGGGTTCGGGGCAGATGAGCAGTTCTTC. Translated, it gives CASSALGTGFGADEQFF. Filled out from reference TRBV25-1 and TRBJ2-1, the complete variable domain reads EADIYQTPRYLVIGTGKKITLECSQTMGHDKMYWYQQDPGMELHLIHYSYGVNSTEKGDLSSESTVSRIRTEHFPLTLESARPSHTSQYLCASSALGTGFGADEQFFGPGTRLTVL.

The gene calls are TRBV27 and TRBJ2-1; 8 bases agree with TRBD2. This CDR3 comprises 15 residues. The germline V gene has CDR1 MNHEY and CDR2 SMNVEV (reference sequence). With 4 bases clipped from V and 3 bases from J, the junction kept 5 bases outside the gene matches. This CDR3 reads CASSYTSGRYNEQFF. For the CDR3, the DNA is TGTGCCAGCAGTTATACTAGCGGCCGCTACAATGAGCAGTTCTTC.

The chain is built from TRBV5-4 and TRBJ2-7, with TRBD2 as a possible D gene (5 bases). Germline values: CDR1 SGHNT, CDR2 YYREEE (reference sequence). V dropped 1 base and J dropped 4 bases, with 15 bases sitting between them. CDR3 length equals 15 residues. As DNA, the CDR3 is TGTGCCAGCAGCTTGCAAGCGGCGGGCCCGTACGAGCAGTACTTC. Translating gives CASSLQAAGPYEQYF.

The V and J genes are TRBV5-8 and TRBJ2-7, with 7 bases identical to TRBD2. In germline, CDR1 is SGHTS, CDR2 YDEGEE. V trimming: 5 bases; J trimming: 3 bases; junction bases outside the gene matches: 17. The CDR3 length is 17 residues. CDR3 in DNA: TGTGCCAGCAGTCGAGACGAACTAGCGTCCAACGGCTACGAGCAGTACTTC. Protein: CASSRDELASNGYEQYF.

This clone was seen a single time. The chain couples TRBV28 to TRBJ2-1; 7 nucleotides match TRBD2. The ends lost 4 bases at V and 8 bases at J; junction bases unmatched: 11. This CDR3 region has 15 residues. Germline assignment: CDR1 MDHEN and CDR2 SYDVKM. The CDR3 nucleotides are TGTGCCAGCAGTTCCTCGGGGGAGGGTAGCGATGAGCAGTTCTTC. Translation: CASSSSGEGSDEQFF.